The T cell receptor (beta chain) under discussion was sequenced for a study of shared clonotypes between healthy human individuals. The protocol was immunoSEQ multiplex PCR, while the TCRdb copy is restricted to in-frame clones and leaves out a portion. The sample has under 2,500,000 clones, about 94% seen once. The V end lost 2 bases, the J end lost 6 bases, and 17 bases lay between the germline ends. The CDR3 loop spans 14 amino acids. Germline lookup yields CDR1 GTSNPN and CDR2 SVGIG (reference sequence). The sequenced sample was naive CD4+ T cells sorted from blood. Subset indicated: CD45RA+ positively selected. This chain links TRBV30 with TRBJ2-7, with D possibly matching TRBD2 (5 bases). The clonotype originates from a man aged 18 to 35 in good health. Here the CDR3 reads CAWSSLDLSSEQYF. In nucleotides, the CDR3 is TGTGCCTGGAGTTCACTAGACTTGTCGTCCGAGCAGTACTTC.